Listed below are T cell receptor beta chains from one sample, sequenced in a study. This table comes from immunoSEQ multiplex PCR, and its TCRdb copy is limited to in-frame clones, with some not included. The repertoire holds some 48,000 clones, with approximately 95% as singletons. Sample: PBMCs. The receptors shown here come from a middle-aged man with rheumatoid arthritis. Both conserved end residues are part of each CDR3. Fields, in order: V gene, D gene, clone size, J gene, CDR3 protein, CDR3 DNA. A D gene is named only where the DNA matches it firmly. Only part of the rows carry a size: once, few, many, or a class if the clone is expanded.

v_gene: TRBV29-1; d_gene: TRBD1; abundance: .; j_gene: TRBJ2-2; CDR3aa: CSVHRGTGTGELFF; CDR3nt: TGCAGCGTCCACAGGGGGACAGGCACCGGGGAGCTGTTTTTT
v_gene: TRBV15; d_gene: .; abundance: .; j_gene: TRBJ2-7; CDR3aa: CATSPDGTYEQYF; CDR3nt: TGTGCCACCAGCCCGGACGGAACCTACGAGCAGTACTTC
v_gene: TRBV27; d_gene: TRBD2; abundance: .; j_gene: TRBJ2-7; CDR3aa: CASSLYLAGAYEQYF; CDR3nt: TGTGCCAGCAGTTTATACCTAGCGGGAGCCTACGAGCAGTACTTC
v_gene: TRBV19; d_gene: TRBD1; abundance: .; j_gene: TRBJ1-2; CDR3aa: CASSIDRARNYGYTF; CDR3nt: TGTGCCAGTAGTATTGACAGGGCCAGAAACTATGGCTACACCTTC
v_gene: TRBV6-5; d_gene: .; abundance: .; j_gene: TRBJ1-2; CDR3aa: CASSAGTDAGYTF; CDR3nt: TGTGCCAGCAGCGCTGGGACGGATGCTGGCTACACCTTC
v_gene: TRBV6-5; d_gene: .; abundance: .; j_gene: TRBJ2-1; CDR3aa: CASSPSYTWGEQFF; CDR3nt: TGTGCCAGCAGTCCGTCCTACACCTGGGGTGAGCAGTTCTTC
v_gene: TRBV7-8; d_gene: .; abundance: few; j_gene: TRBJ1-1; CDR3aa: CASSYEKTATTEAFF; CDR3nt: TGTGCCAGCAGCTATGAGAAGACGGCAACCACTGAAGCTTTCTTT
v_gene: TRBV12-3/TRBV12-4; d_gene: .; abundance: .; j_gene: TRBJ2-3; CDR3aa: CASSPLQDTQYF; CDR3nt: TGTGCCAGCAGCCCCCTTCAAGATACGCAGTATTTT
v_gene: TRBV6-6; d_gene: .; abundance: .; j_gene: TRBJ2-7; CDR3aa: CASSYRPFYEQYF; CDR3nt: TGTGCCAGCAGTTACCGGCCTTTCTACGAGCAGTACTTC
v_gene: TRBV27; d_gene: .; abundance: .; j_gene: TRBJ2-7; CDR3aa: CASSSLGEEPSYEQYF; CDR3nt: TGTGCCAGCAGTAGCTTGGGGGAAGAGCCCTCCTACGAGCAGTACTTC
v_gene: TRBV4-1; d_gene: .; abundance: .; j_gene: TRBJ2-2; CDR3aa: CASSYPGTNTGELFF; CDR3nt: TGCGCCAGCAGCTATCCAGGGACAAACACCGGGGAGCTGTTTTTT
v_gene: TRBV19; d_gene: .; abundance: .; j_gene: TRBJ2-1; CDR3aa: CASEALSNEQFF; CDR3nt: TGTGCCAGTGAGGCCCTTTCCAATGAGCAGTTCTTC
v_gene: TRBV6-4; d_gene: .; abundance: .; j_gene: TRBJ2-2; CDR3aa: CASSDSPSTTNTGELFF; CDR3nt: TGTGCCAGCAGTGACTCGCCCTCGACTACCAACACCGGGGAGCTGTTTTTT
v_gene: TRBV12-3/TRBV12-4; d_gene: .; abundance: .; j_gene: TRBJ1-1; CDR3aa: CASSFRENTEAFF; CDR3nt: TGTGCCAGCAGTTTCAGGGAGAACACTGAAGCTTTCTTT
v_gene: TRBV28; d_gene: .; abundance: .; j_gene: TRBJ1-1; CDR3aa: CASSLVQGGTEAFF; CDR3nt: TGTGCCAGCAGTTTGGTGCAAGGGGGGACTGAAGCTTTCTTT
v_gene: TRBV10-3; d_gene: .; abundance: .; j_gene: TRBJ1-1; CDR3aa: CAIRPVDRGETEAFF; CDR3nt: TGTGCCATCAGACCTGTAGATAGGGGGGAAACTGAAGCTTTCTTT
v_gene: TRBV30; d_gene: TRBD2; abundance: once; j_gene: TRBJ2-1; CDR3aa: CAWSKAGGIYEQFF; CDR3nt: TGTGCCTGGAGCAAAGCGGGGGGTATATATGAGCAGTTCTTC
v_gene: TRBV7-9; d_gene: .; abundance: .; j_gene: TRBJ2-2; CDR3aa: CASSLFRNTGELFF; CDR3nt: TGTGCCAGCAGCTTATTTCGGAACACCGGGGAGCTGTTTTTT
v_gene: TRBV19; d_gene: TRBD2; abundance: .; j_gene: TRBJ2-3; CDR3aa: CASSLTSGRHTDTQYF; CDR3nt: TGTGCCAGTAGTTTGACTAGCGGGAGGCACACAGATACGCAGTATTTT
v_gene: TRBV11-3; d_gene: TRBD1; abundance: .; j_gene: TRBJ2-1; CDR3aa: CASSLGGGQGTNEQFF; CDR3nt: TGTGCCAGCAGCTTAGGGGGGGGACAGGGGACGAATGAGCAGTTCTTC
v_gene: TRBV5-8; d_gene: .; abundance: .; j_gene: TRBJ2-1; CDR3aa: CASSFADTRGVQYDEQFF; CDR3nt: TGTGCCAGCAGCTTCGCGGACACGAGGGGGGTCCAGTACGATGAGCAGTTCTTC
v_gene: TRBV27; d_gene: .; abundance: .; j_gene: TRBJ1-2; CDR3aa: CASSPRTDSNYGYTF; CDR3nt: TGTGCCAGCAGTCCGCGGACAGACTCTAACTATGGCTACACCTTC
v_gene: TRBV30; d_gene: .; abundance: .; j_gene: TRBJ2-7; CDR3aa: CAWSVKWVYEQYF; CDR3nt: TGTGCCTGGAGTGTTAAATGGGTCTACGAGCAGTACTTC
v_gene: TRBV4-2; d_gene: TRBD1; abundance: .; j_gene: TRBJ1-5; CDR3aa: CASSPTSRDRARQPQHF; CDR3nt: TGTGCCAGCAGCCCAACCTCCCGAGACAGGGCTCGACAGCCCCAGCATTTT
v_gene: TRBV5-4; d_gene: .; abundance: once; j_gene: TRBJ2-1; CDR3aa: CASSQELGEQFF; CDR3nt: TGTGCCAGCAGCCAAGAGTTGGGTGAGCAGTTCTTC
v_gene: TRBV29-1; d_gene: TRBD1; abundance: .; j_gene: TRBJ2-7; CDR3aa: CSVERTGGYEQYF; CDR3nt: TGCAGCGTTGAAAGGACAGGGGGCTACGAGCAGTACTTC
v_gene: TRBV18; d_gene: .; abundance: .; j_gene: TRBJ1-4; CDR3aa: CASSRRDARDPLEKLFF; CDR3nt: TGTGCCAGCTCACGCCGGGACGCACGGGACCCCCTTGAAAAACTGTTTTTT
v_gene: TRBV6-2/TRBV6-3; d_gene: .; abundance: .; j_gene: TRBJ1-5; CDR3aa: CASSAQDARPQHF; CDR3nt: TGTGCCAGCAGTGCACAGGATGCTCGGCCCCAGCATTTT
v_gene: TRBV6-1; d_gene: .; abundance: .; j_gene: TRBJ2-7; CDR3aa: CASSEGGGSSYEQYF; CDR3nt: TGTGCCAGCAGTGAGGGTGGCGGTAGCTCCTACGAGCAGTACTTC
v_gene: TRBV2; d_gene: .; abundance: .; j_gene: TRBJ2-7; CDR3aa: CASRLTDPDYEQYF; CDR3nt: TGTGCCAGCAGGCTGACAGATCCCGACTACGAGCAGTACTTC
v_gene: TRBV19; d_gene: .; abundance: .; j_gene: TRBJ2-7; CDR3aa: CASSIQADVYEQYF; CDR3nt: TGTGCCAGTAGTATACAGGCGGATGTCTACGAGCAGTACTTC
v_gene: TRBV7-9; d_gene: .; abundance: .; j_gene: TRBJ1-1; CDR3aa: CASSLSGEAEAFF; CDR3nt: TGTGCCAGCAGCTTAAGCGGGGAGGCTGAAGCTTTCTTT
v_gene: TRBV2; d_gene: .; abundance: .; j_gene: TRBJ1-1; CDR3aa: CASRSQGTAFF; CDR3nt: TGTGCCAGCAGATCCCAGGGTACGGCTTTCTTT
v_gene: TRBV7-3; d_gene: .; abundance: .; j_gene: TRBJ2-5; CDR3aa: CASSPREGRETQYF; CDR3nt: TGTGCCAGCAGCCCTCGAGAGGGGAGGGAGACCCAGTACTTC
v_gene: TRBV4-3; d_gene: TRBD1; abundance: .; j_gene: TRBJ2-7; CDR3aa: CASSQEVQGAGKGSYEQYF; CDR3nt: TGCGCCAGCAGCCAAGAGGTGCAGGGGGCGGGTAAGGGGTCCTACGAGCAGTACTTC
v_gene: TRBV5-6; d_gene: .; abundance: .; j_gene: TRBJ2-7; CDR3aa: CASSWGTKTPSEQYF; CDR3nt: TGTGCCAGCAGCTGGGGGACCAAGACCCCCTCCGAGCAGTACTTC